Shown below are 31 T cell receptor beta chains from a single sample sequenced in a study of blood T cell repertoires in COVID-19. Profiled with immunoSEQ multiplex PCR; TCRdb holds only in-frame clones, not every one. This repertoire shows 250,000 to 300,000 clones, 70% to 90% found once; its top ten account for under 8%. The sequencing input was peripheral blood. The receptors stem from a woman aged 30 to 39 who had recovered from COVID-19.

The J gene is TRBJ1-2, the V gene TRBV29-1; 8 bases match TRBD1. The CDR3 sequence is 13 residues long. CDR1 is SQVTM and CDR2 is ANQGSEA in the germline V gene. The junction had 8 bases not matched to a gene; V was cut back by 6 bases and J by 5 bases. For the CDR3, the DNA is TGCAGCGTCCCCCAGGGGGCGGGATATGGCTACACCTTC. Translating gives CSVPQGAGYGYTF.

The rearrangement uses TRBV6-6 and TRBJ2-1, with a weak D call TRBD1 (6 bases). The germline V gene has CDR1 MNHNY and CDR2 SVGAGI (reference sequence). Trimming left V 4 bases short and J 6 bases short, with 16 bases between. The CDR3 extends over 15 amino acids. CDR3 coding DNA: TGTGCCAGCAGTTTCTCCTCCACAGGGCGCAATGAGCAGTTCTTC. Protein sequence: CASSFSSTGRNEQFF.

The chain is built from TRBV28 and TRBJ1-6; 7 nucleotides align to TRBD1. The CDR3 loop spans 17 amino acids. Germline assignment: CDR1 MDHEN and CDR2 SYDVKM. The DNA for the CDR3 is TGTGCATCAGGGGGGCCGGGGGTGAGCTCCTATAATTCACCCCTCCACTTT. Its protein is CASGGPGVSSYNSPLHF. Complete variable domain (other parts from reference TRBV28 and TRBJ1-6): DVKVTQSSRYLVKRTGEKVFLECVQDMDHENMFWYRQDPGLGLRLIYFSYDVKMKEKGDIPEGYSVSREKKERFSLILESASTNQTSMYLCASGGPGVSSYNSPLHFGNGTRLTVT.

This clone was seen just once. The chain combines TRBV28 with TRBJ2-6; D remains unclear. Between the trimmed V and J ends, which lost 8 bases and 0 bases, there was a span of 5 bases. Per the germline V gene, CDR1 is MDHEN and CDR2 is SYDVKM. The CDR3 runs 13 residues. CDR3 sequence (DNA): TGTGCCAGCGTGAGCTCTGGGGCCAACGTCCTGACTTTC. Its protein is CASVSSGANVLTF.

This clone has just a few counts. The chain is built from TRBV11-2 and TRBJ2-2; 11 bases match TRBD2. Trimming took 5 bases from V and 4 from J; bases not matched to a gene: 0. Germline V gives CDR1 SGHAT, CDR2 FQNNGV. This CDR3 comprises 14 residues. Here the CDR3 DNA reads TGTGCCAGCAGCCTAGCGGGGGGCACCGGGGAGCTGTTTTTT. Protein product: CASSLAGGTGELFF.

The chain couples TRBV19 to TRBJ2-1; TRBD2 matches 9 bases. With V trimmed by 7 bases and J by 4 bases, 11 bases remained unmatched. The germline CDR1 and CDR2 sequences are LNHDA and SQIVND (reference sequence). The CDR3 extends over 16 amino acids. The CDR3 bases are TGTGCCAGTACCCCTAGTAGCGGGGGCCCATACAATGAGCAGTTCTTC. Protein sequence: CASTPSSGGPYNEQFF.

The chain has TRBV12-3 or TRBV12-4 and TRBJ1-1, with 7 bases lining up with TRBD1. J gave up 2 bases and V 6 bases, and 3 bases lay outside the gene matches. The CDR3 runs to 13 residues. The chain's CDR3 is CASRWDRNTEAFF. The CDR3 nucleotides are TGTGCCAGCAGGTGGGACAGAAACACTGAAGCTTTCTTT.

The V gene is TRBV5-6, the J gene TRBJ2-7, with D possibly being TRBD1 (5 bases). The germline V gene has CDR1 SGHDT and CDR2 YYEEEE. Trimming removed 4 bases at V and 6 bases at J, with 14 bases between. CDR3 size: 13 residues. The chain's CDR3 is CASSVTERGEQYF. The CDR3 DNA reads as TGTGCCAGCAGCGTGACAGAGAGAGGCGAGCAGTACTTC.

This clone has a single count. CDR3 sequence reads: CATSPRGQGPNQPQHF. The CDR3 bases are TGTGCCACCAGCCCTAGGGGACAAGGACCCAATCAGCCCCAGCATTTT. The rearrangement uses TRBV24-1 and TRBJ1-5; the D gene is possibly TRBD1 (6 bases). Germline CDR1 KGHDR, CDR2 SFDVKD. The ends were cut back, 7 bases at V and 3 bases at J, with 18 bases in the middle. CDR3 length: 16 residues.

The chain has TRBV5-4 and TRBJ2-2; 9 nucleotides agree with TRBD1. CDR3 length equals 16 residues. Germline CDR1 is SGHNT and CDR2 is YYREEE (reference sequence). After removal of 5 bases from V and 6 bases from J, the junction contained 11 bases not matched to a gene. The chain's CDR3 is CASRTGGTGRSGELFF. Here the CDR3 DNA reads TGTGCCAGCAGGACTGGAGGGACAGGGCGGTCCGGGGAGCTGTTTTTT.

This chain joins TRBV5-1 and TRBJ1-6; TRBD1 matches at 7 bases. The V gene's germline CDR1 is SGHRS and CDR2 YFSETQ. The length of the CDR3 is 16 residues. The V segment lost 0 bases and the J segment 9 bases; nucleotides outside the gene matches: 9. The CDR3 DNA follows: TGCGCCAGCAGCTTGGACCCCCGACAGGGTGGTTCACCCCTCCACTTT. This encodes CASSLDPRQGGSPLHF.

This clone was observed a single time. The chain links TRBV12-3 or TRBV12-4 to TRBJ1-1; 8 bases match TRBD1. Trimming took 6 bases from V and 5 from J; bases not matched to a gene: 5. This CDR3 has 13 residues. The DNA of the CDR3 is TGTGCCAGCAGGCAGGGGGCGAGTACTGAAGCTTTCTTT. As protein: CASRQGASTEAFF.

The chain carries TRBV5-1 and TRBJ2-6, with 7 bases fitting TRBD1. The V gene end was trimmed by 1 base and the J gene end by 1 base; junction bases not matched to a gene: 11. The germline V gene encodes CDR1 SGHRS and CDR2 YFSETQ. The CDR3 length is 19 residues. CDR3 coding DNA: TGCGCCAGCAGCTTGACCGCCGGGACAGTTCCTTCTGGGGCCAACGTCCTGACTTTC. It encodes CASSLTAGTVPSGANVLTF.

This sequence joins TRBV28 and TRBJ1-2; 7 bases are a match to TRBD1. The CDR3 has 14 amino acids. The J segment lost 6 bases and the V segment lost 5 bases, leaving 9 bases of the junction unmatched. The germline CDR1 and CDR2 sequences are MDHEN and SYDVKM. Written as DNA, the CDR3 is TGTGCCAGCAGTATCCCCCGACAGGGCCATGGCTACACCTTC. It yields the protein CASSIPRQGHGYTF.

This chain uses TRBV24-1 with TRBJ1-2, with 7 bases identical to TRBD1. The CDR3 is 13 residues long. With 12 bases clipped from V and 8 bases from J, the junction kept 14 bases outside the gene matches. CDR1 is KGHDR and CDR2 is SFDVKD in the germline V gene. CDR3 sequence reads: CALQGQEGEGYTF. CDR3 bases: TGTGCCTTACAAGGACAGGAGGGTGAGGGCTACACCTTC.

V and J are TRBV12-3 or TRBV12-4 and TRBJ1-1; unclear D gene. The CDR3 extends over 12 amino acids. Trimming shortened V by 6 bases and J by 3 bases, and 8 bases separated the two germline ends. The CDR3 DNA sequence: TGTGCCAGCAGCTCTTCCTACACTGAAGCTTTCTTT. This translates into CASSSSYTEAFF.

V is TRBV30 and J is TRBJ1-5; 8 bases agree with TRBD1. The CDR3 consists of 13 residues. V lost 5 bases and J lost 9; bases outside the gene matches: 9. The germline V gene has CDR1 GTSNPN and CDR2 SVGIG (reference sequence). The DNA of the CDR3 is TGTGCCTGGGGGAGACAGGGGCCATGGCCCCAGCATTTT. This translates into CAWGRQGPWPQHF.

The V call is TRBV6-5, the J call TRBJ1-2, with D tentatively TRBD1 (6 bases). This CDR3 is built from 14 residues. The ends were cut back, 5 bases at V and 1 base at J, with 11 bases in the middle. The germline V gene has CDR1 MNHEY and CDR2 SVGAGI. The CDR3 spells CASSNVDSNYGYTF. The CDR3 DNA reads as TGTGCCAGCAGTAACGTGGACAGTAACTATGGCTACACCTTC.

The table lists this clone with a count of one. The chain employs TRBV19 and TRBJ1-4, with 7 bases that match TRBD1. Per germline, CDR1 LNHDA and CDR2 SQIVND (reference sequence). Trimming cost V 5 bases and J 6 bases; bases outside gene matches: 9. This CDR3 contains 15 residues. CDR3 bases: TGTGCCAGTAGTGGGACCGGGACAGCTGATGAAAAACTGTTTTTT. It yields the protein CASSGTGTADEKLFF.

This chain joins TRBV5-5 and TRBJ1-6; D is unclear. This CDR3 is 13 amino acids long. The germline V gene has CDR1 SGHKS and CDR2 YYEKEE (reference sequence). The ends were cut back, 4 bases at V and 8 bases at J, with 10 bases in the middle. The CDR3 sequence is CASSLGVHSPLHF. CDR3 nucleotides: TGTGCCAGCAGCCTGGGAGTACATTCACCCCTCCACTTT.

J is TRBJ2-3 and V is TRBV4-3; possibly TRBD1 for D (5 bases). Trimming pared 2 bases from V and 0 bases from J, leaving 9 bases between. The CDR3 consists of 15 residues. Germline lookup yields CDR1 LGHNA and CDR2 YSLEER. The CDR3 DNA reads TGCGCCAGCAGCCAACTAGGGGCCAGCACAGATACGCAGTATTTT. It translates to CASSQLGASTDTQYF.

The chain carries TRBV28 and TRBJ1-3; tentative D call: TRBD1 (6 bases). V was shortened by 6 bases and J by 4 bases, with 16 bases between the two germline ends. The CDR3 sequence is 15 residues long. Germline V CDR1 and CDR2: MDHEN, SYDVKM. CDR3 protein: CASRENRAGGNTIYF. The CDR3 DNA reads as TGTGCCAGCAGGGAGAACAGGGCAGGGGGAAACACCATATATTTT.

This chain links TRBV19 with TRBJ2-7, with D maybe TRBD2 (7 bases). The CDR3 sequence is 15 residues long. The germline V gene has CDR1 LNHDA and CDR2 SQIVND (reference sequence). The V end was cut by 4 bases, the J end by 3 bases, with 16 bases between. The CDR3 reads CASSNSGGQVYEQYF. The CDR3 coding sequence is TGTGCCAGTAGTAATTCCGGGGGGCAAGTCTACGAGCAGTACTTC.

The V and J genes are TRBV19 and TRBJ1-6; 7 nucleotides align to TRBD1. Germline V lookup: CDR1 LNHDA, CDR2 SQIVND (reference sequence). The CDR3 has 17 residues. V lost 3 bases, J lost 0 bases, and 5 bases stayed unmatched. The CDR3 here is CASSISGQDSYNSPLHF. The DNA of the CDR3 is TGTGCCAGTAGTATTTCTGGACAGGACTCCTATAATTCACCCCTCCACTTT.

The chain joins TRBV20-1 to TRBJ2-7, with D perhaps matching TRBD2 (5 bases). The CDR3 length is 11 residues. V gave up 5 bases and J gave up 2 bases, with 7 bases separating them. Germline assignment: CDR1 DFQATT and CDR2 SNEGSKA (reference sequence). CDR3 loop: CSAGLTYEQYF. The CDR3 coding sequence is TGCAGTGCTGGACTTACCTACGAGCAGTACTTC.

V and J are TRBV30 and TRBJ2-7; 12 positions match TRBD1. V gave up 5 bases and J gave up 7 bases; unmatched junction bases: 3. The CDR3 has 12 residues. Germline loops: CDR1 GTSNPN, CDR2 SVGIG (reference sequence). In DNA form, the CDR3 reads TGTGCCTGGGGGACAGGGGGCGGGGAGCAGTACTTC. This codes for CAWGTGGGEQYF.

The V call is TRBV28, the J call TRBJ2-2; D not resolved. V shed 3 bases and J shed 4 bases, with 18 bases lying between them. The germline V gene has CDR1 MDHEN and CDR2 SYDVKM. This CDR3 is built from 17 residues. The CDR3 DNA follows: TGTGCCAGCAGTTTGATCTTGGGCACCGGTTCCACCGGGGAGCTGTTTTTT. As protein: CASSLILGTGSTGELFF.

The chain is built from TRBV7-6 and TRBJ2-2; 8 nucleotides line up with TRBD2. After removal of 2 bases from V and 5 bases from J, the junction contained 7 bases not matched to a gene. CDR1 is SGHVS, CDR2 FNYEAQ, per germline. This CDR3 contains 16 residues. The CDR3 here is CASSLKRGGQTGELFF. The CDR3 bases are TGTGCCAGCAGCTTAAAACGGGGGGGCCAGACCGGGGAGCTGTTTTTT.

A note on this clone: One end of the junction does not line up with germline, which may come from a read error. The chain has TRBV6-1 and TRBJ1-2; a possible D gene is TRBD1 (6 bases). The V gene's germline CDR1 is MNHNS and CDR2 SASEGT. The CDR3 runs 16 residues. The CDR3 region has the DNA TGTGCTAGCAGTGAAGGGGGAGGGGCGAATAACTATGGCTACACCTTC. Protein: CASSEGGGANNYGYTF.

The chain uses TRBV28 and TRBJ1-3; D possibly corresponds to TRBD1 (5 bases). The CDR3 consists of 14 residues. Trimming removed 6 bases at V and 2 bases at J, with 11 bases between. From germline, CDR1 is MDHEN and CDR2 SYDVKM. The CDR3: CASSMVGAGNTIYF. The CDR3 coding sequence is TGTGCCAGCAGCATGGTAGGGGCTGGAAACACCATATATTTT.

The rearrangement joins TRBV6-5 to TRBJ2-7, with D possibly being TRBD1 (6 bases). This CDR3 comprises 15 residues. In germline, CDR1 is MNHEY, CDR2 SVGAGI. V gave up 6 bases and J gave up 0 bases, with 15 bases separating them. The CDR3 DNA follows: TGTGCCAGCAGCCCCGGGGACATTTACTCCTACGAGCAGTACTTC. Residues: CASSPGDIYSYEQYF.